Sequencing of this T cell receptor (beta chain) was carried out in a study of vaccination and CD4 T cells after COVID-19. Whole-study results and caveats: In convalescent patients, a median about 90% of post-vaccine SARS-CoV-2-reactive clones appeared only after vaccination. SARS-CoV-2-reactive clonotypes rose nonsignificantly, with the median going from about 20 to 38.

A word on this clonotype: Its target is unknown.

V lost 1 base to trimming and J lost 1 base, with 10 bases between them. Germline V gene data show CDR1 as SGHTA and CDR2 as FQGNSA. The CDR3 length is 15 residues. Sequenced with the Oncomine TCR Beta short-read assay was DNA taken from cultured CD4+ T cells. Each CDR3 protein is one row after TCRdb ran MiXCR on the PCR reads. The profile shows some 18,000 distinct CDR3 sequences, roughly 50% of them singletons. The sample's treatment: roughly 11-day PBMC culture with coronavirus spike peptide pools or control peptides (ViraFEST assay). Sequences were derived from CD4+ T cells from blood, cultured in vitro, sampled after SARS-CoV-2 vaccination. The receptor comes from a human donor who had recovered from COVID-19. The chain uses TRBV7-2 and TRBJ1-1; D not certain. DNA for the CDR3: TGTGCCAGCAGCTTAGGCGGGCATAAGAACACTGAAGCTTTCTTT. It is translated as CASSLGGHKNTEAFF.